Sequencing of this T cell receptor beta chain was carried out in a study of T cells in Graves' hyperthyroidism and ophthalmopathy. Study observations and caveats: Classification by a 13 V-J model distinguished ophthalmopathy from stable hyperthyroidism.

Trimming removed 2 bases at V and 8 bases at J, with 16 bases between. CDR3 length equals 15 residues. Germline CDR1 reads MNHNS; CDR2 reads SASEGT. Amplification targeted TCR beta CDR3 regions from RNA transcripts. With the HTBI primer set, the TCR CDR3 went through a first round of RT-PCR. MiXCR was run by TCRdb on the multiplex PCR reads, yielding one entry per CDR3 protein. The profile shows a few hundred thousand distinct CDR3 sequences, 13% to 15% of them singletons. In this sample, this clonotype turned up many times. Its antigen is as yet unknown. This clonotype originated in a woman aged 25 to 39 with Graves' ophthalmopathy. J is TRBJ1-5 and V is TRBV6-1; possible D gene TRBD1, 6 bases. Sequenced: blood. CDR3 sequence reads: CASSEFMLPGEPQHF. CDR3 DNA sequence: TGTGCCAGCAGTGAATTTATGTTACCAGGGGAGCCCCAGCATTTT.